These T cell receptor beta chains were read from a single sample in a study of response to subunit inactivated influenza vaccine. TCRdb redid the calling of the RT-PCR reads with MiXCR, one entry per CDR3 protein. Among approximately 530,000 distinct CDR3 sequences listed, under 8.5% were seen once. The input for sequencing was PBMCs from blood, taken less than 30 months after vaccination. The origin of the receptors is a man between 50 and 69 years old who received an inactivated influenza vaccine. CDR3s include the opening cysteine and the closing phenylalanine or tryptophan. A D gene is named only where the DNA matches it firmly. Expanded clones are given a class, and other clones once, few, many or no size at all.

CASSNSFAGPEAFF	TGTGCCAGCAGTAATAGCTTCGCCGGTCCTGAAGCTTTCTTT	-	TRBJ1-1	TRBV12-3/TRBV12-4	many
CAISDGLAGGHNEQFF	TGTGCCATCAGTGACGGCCTAGCGGGAGGTCACAATGAGCAGTTCTTC	TRBD2	TRBJ2-1	TRBV10-3	-
CASSLRGFSGELFF	TGTGCCAGCAGTTTACGGGGATTTAGCGGGGAGCTGTTTTTT	-	TRBJ2-2	TRBV12-3/TRBV12-4	few
CASSLNGVHDTQYF	TGTGCCAGCAGCTTAAACGGGGTGCACGATACGCAGTATTTT	-	TRBJ2-3	TRBV7-8	few
CASSQDVGDQPQHF	TGCGCCAGCAGCCAAGATGTCGGGGATCAGCCCCAGCATTTT	-	TRBJ1-5	TRBV4-3	-
CASSSNRGYYEQYF	TGTGCCAGCAGCTCCAACCGGGGTTACTACGAGCAGTACTTC	-	TRBJ2-7	TRBV7-6	many
CASSLYPGTGATDTQYF	TGCGCCAGCAGCTTGTACCCCGGGACAGGGGCCACAGATACGCAGTATTTT	TRBD1	TRBJ2-3	TRBV5-1	few
CASSAGTGIHEQYF	TGTGCCAGCAGCGCCGGGACAGGGATCCACGAGCAGTACTTC	TRBD1	TRBJ2-7	TRBV2	-
CASSQLRDRPSEQYF	TGTGCCAGCAGCCAGCTGAGGGATAGGCCCTCCGAGCAGTACTTC	-	TRBJ2-7	TRBV14	few
CASSLVGGSGWSETQYF	TGTGCCAGCAGCTTGGTAGGAGGTAGCGGCTGGAGCGAGACCCAGTACTTC	-	TRBJ2-5	TRBV11-2	-
CASRTSALTVQKHANTGELFF	TGTGCCAGCAGAACAAGCGCCCTAACAGTTCAGAAACATGCGAACACCGGGGAGCTGTTTTTT	-	TRBJ2-2	TRBV11-2	few
CASSWLGQGQETQYF	TGCGCCAGCAGCTGGCTAGGACAGGGCCAAGAGACCCAGTACTTC	TRBD1	TRBJ2-5	TRBV5-1	many
CATSDAGFTDTQYF	TGTGCCACCAGTGATGCCGGGTTCACAGATACGCAGTATTTT	-	TRBJ2-3	TRBV24-1	few
CASSLLGGYSYEQYF	TGTGCCAGCAGCTTACTAGGGGGCTACTCCTACGAGCAGTACTTC	TRBD1	TRBJ2-7	TRBV11-2	many
CASSLSGTSSSGANVLTF	TGTGCCAGCAGCCTGTCCGGGACTAGCAGCTCTGGGGCCAACGTCCTGACTTTC	TRBD2	TRBJ2-6	TRBV3-1	few
CSTLLADLPYNEQFF	TGCAGCACCCTTTTAGCGGACCTCCCCTACAATGAGCAGTTCTTC	-	TRBJ2-1	TRBV29-1	many
CACSHPGLGKGEQETQYF	TGTGCCTGCAGCCACCCGGGACTAGGGAAAGGAGAACAAGAGACCCAGTACTTC	TRBD2	TRBJ2-5	TRBV3-1	few
CASSFAGGVDTQYF	TGTGCCAGCAGTTTCGCGGGGGGTGTAGATACGCAGTATTTT	TRBD2	TRBJ2-3	TRBV12-3/TRBV12-4	few
CSASRESYEQYF	TGCAGTGCTAGTAGGGAATCCTACGAGCAGTACTTC	-	TRBJ2-7	TRBV20-1	many
CASSFTSGGPISTDTQYF	TGTGCCAGCAGTTTCACTAGCGGGGGCCCGATTAGCACAGATACGCAGTATTTT	TRBD2	TRBJ2-3	TRBV12-3/TRBV12-4	few
CASSPTGGRYEQYF	TGTGCCAGCAGCCCTACAGGAGGTCGCTACGAGCAGTACTTC	-	TRBJ2-7	TRBV3-1	many
CASSPDTETQYF	TGTGCCAGCAGCCCGGACACAGAGACCCAGTACTTC	-	TRBJ2-5	TRBV12-3/TRBV12-4	few
CSARPTTHNEQFF	TGCAGTGCTAGGCCGACTACCCACAATGAGCAGTTCTTC	-	TRBJ2-1	TRBV20-1	few
CASSRPTGQGFADTQYF	TGTGCCAGCAGCCGACCGACGGGACAGGGATTCGCAGATACGCAGTATTTT	TRBD1	TRBJ2-3	TRBV6-2/TRBV6-3	-
CASSLAGSYYNEQFF	TGTGCCAGCAGCTTGGCGGGATCGTATTACAATGAGCAGTTCTTC	-	TRBJ2-1	TRBV7-2	-
CASSYSNTADTQYF	TGTGCCAGCAGTTACTCTAATACCGCAGATACGCAGTATTTT	-	TRBJ2-3	TRBV6-5	many
CASSTSDRAHTEAFF	TGTGCCAGCAGCACCTCGGACAGGGCCCACACTGAAGCTTTCTTT	TRBD1	TRBJ1-1	TRBV7-9	-
CSASYPRDREQYF	TGCAGTGCTAGTTATCCCCGGGACAGAGAGCAGTATTTT	TRBD1	TRBJ2-3	TRBV20-1	many